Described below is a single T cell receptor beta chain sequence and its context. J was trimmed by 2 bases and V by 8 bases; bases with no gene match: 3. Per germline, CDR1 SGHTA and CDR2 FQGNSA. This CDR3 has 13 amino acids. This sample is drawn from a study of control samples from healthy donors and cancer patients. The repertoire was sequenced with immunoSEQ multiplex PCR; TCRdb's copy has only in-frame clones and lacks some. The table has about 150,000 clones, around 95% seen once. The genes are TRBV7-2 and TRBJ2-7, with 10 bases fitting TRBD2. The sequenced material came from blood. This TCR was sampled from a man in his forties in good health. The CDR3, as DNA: TGTGCCAGCCCCAGCGGGGGGGCCTACGAGCAGTACTTC. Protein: CASPSGGAYEQYF.